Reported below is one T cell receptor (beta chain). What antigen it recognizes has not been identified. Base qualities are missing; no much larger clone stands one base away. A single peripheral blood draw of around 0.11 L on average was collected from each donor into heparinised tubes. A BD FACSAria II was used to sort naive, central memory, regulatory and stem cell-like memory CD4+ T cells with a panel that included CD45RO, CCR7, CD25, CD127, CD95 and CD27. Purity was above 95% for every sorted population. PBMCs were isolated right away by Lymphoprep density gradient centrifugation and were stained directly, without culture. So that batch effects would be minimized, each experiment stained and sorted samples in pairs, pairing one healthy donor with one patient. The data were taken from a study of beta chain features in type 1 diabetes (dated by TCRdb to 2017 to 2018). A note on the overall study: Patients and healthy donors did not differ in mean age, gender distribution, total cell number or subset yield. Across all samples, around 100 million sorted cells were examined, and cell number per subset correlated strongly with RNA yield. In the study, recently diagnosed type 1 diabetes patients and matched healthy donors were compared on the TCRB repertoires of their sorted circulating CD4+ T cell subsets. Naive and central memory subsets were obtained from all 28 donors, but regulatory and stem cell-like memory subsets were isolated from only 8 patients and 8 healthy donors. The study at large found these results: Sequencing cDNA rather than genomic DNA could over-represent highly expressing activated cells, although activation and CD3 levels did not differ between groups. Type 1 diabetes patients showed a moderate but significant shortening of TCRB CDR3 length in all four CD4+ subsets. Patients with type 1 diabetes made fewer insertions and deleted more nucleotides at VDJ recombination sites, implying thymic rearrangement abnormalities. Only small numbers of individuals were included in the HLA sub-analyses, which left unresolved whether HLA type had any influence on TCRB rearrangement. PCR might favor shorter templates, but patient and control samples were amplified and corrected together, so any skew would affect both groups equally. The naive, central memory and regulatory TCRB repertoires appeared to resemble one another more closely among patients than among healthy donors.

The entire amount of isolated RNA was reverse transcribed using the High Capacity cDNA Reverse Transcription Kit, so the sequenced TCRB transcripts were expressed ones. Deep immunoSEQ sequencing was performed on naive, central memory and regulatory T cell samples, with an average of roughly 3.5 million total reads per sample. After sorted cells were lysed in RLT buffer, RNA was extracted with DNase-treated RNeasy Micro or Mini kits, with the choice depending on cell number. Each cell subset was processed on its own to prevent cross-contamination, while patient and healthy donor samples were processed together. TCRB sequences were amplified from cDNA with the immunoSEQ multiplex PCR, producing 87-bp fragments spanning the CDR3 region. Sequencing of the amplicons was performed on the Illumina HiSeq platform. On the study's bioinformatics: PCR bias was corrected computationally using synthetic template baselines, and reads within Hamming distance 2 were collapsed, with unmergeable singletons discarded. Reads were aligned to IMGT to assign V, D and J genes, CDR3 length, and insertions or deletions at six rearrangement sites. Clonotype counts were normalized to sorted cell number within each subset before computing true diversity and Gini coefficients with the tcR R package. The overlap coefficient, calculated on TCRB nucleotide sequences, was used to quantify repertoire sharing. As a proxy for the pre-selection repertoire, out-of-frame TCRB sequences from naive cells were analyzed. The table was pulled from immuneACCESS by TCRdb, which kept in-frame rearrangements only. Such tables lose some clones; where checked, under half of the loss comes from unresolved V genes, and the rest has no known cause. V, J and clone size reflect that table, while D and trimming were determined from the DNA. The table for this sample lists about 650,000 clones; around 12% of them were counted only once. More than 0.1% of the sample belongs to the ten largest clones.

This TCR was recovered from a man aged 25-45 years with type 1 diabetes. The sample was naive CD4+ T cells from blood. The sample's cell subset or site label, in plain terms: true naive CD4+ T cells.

The CDR3 protein is CASSSPGMGANVLTF. The DNA is TGTGCCAGCAGTTCCCCTGGGATGGGGGCCAACGTCCTGACTTTC. The chain was built from TRBV27 and TRBJ2-6; there is no confident call for the D gene. V loses 4 bases of germline sequence and J loses 4 bases, and the interval between the two ends is 11 bases. Its CDR3 holds 15 amino acids, cysteine through phenylalanine. Only the CDR3 DNA stays, 45 bases, in frame from base 1. For CDR1 and CDR2, the germline V gene (reference sequence) lists MNHEY and SMNVEV.